The TCR beta chain under discussion was sequenced for a study of blood T cell repertoires in COVID-19. Study as a whole: T cells, B-cell-depleted T cells, or PBMCs supplied cDNA or gDNA.

Germline values: CDR1 MNHEY, CDR2 SMNVEV (reference sequence). Trimming cost V 6 bases and J 2 bases, with 18 bases left between them. This CDR3 has 16 residues. The table came from immunoSEQ multiplex PCR; TCRdb's copy has only in-frame clones and leaves some out. The sample holds around 290,000 clones; approximately 91% are singletons and the top ten take around 2%. The sequence came from a woman in her 30s with COVID-19, enrolled during active disease. Sequences were obtained from peripheral blood. The chain joins TRBV27 to TRBJ2-3; D possibly corresponds to TRBD2 (5 bases). The DNA of the CDR3 is TGTGCCAGCAGGAGGGCGAGTAGCGCCTACACAGATACGCAGTATTTT. The encoded protein is CASRRASSAYTDTQYF.